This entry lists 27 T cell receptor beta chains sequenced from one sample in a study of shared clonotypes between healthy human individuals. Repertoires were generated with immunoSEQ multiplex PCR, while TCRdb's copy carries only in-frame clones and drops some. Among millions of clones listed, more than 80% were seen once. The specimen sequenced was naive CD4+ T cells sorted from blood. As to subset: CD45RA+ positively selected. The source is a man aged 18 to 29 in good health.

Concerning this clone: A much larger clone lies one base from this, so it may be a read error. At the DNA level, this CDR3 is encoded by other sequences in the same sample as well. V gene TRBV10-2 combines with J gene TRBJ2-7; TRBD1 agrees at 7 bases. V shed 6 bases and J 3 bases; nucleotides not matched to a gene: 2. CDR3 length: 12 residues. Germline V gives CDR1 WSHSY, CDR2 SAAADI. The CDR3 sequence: CASSGDSYEQYF. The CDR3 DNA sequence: TGCGCCAGCAGCGGGGACAGCTACGAGCAGTACTTC.

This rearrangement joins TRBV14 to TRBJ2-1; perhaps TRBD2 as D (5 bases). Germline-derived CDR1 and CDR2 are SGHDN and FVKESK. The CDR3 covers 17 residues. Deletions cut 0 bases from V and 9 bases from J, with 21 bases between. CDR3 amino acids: CASSQDRWEKPSSEQFF. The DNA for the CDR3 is TGTGCCAGCAGCCAAGATCGGTGGGAGAAACCCTCCTCTGAGCAGTTCTTC.

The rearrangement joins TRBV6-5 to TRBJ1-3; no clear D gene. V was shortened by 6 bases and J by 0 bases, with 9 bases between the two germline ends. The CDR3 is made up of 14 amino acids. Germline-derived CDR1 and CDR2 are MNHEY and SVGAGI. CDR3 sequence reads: CASRRTSSGNTIYF. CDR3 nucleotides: TGTGCCAGCAGGCGCACCTCCTCTGGAAACACCATATATTTT.

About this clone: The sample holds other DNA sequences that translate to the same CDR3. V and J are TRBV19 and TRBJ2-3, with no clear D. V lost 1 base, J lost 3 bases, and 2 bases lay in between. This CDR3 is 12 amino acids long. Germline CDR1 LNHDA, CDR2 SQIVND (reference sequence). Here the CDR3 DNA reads TGTGCCAGTAGTATAGGGACAGATACGCAGTATTTT. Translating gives CASSIGTDTQYF.

CDR3 residues: CAISPGLAPGELFF. DNA for the CDR3: TGTGCCATCAGCCCGGGACTAGCTCCCGGGGAGCTGTTTTTT. The chain carries TRBV10-3 and TRBJ2-2; 9 bases agree with TRBD2. Germline lookup yields CDR1 ENHRY and CDR2 SYGVKD. V gave up 6 bases and J gave up 6 bases; unmatched junction bases: 5. This CDR3 is built from 14 residues.

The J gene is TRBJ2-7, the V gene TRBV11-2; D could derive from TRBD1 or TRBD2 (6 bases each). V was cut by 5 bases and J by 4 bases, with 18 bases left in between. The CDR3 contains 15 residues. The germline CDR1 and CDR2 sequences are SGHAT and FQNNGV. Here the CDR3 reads CASSIGLQGRYEQYF. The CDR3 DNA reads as TGTGCCAGCAGCATAGGACTACAGGGAAGGTACGAGCAGTACTTC.

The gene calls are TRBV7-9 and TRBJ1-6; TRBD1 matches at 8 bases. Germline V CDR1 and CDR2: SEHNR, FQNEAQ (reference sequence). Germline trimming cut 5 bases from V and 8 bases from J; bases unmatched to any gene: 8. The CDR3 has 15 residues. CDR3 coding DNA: TGTGCCAGCAGCACCGGACAGGGATCTCATTCACCCCTCCACTTT. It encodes CASSTGQGSHSPLHF.

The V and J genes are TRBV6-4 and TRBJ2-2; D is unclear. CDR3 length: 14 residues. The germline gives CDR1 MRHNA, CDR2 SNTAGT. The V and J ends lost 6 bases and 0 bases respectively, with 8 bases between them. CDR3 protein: CASRELANTGELFF. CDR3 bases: TGTGCCAGCAGAGAGTTAGCGAACACCGGGGAGCTGTTTTTT.

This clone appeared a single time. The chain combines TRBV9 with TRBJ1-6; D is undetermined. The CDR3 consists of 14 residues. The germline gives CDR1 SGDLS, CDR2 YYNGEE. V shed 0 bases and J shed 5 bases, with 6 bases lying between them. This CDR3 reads CASSVAAHNSPLHF. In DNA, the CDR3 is TGTGCCAGCAGCGTAGCGGCCCATAATTCACCCCTCCACTTT.

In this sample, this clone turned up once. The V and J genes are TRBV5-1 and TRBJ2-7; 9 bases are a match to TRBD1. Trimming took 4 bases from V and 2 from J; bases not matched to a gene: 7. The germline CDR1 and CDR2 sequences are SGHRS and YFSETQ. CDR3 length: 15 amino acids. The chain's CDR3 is CASSQDRGLPYEQYF. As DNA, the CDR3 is TGCGCCAGCAGCCAGGACAGGGGATTACCCTACGAGCAGTACTTC.

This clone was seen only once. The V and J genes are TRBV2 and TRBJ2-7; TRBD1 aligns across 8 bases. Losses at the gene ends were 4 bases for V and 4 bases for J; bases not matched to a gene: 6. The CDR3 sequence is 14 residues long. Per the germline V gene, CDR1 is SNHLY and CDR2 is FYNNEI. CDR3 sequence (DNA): TGTGCCAGCAGTGCACCCGACAGGGGTTACGAGCAGTACTTC. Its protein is CASSAPDRGYEQYF.

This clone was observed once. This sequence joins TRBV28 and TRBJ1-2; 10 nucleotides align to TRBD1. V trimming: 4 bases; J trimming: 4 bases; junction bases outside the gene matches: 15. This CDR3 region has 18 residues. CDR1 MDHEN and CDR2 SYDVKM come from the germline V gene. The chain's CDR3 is CASSSLRSGTGVTYGYTF. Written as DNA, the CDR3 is TGTGCCAGCAGTTCGTTAAGGTCCGGGACAGGGGTAACCTATGGCTACACCTTC.

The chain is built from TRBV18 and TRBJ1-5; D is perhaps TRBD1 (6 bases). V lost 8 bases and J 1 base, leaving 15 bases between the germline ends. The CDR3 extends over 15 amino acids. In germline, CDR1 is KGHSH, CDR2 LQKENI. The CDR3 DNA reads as TGTGCCAGCACGCCAGGGGTAATAAGCAATCAGCCCCAGCATTTT. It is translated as CASTPGVISNQPQHF.

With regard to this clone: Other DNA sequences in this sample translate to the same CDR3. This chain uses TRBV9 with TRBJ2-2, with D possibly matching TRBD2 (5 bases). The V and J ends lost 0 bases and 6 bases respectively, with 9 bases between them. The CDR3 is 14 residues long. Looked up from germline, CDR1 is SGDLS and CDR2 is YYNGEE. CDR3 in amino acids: CASSVATGAGELFF. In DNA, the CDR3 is TGTGCCAGCAGCGTAGCTACCGGGGCCGGGGAGCTGTTTTTT.

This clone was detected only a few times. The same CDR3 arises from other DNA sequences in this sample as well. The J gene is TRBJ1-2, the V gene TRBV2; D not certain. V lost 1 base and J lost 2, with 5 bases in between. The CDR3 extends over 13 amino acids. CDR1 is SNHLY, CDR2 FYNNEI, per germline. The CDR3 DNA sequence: TGTGCCAGCAGTGAAGGTCGGAACTATGGCTACACCTTC. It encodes CASSEGRNYGYTF.

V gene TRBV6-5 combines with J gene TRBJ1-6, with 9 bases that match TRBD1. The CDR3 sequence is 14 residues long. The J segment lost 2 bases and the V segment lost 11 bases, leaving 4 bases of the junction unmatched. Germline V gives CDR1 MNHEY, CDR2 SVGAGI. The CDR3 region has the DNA TGTGCCTGCGGACAGGGGACCTATAATTCACCCCTCCACTTT. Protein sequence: CACGQGTYNSPLHF.

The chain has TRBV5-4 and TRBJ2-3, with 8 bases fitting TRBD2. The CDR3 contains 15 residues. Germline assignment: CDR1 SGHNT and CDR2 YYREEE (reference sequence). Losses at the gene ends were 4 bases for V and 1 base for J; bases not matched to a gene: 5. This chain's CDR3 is CASSIDSGGTDTQYF. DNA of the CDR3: TGTGCCAGCAGCATTGATAGCGGGGGCACAGATACGCAGTATTTT.

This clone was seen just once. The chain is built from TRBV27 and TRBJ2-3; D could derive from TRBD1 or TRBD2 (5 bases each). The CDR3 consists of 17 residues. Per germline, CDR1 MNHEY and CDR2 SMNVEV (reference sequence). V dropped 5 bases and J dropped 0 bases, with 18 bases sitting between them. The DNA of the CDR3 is TGTGCCAGCAGTCCACACGGGACCTTGGCTAGCACAGATACGCAGTATTTT. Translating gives CASSPHGTLASTDTQYF.

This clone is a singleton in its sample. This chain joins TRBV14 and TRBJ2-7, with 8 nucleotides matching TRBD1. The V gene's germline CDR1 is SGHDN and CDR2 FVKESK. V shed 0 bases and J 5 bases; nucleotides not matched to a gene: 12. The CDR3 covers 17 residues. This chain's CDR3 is CASSQDRPRQGYHEQYF. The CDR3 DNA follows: TGTGCCAGCAGCCAAGATAGGCCGCGACAGGGGTACCACGAGCAGTACTTC.

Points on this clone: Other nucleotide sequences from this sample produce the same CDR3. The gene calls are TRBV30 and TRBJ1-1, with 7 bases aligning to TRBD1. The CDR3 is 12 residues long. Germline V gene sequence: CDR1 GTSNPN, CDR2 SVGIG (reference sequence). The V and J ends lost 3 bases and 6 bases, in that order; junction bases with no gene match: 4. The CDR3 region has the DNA TGTGCCTGGAGCCGAACAGGGGCTGAAGCTTTCTTT. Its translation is CAWSRTGAEAFF.

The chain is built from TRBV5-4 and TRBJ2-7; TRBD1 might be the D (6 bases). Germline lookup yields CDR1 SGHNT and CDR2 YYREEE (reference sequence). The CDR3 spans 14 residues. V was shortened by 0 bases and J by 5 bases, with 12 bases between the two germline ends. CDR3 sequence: CASSLGASGDEQYF. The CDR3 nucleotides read TGTGCCAGCAGCTTGGGGGCGTCAGGGGACGAGCAGTACTTC.

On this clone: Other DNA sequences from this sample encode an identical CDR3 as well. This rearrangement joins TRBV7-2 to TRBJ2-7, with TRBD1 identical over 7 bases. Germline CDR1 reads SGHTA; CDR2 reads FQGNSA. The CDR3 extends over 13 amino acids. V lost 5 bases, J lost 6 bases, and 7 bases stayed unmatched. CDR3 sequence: CASSRDRGGEQYF. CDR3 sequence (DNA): TGTGCCAGCAGCAGGGACAGAGGGGGCGAGCAGTACTTC. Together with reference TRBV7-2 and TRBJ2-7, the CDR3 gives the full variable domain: GAGVSQSPSNKVTEKGKDVELRCDPISGHTALYWYRQSLGQGLEFLIYFQGNSAPDKSGLPSDRFSAERTGGSVSTLTIQRTQQEDSAVYLCASSRDRGGEQYFGPGTRLTVT.

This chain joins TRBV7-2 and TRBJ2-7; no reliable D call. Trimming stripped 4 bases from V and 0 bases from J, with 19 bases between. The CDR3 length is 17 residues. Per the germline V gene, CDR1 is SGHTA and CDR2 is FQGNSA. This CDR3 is CASSSSRMTPSSYEQYF. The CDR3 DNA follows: TGTGCCAGCAGCTCGAGCCGGATGACCCCAAGCTCCTACGAGCAGTACTTC.

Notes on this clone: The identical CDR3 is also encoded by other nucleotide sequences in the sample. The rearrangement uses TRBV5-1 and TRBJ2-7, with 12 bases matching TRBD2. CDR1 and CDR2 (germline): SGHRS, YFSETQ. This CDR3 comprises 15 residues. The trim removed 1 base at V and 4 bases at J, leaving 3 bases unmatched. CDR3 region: CASSLLTSGSYEQYF. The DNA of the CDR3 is TGCGCCAGCAGCTTGCTGACTAGCGGGAGTTACGAGCAGTACTTC.

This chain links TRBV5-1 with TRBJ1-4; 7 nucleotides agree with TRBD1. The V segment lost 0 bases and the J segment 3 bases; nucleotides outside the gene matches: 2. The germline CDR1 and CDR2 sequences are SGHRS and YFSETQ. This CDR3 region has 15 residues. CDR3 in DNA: TGCGCCAGCAGCTTGGAGGGGGCGCCTAATGAAAAACTGTTTTTT. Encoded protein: CASSLEGAPNEKLFF.

In DNA form, the CDR3 reads TGTGCCAGCAGTCGACCCGGGACTAAAGACGCGTTAAACACCATATATTTT. It codes for CASSRPGTKDALNTIYF. V gene TRBV9 combines with J gene TRBJ1-3, with a possible D match to TRBD1 (5 bases). V lost 5 bases, J lost 6 bases, and 24 bases lay in between. CDR3 size: 17 residues. Germline V CDR1 and CDR2: SGDLS, YYNGEE.

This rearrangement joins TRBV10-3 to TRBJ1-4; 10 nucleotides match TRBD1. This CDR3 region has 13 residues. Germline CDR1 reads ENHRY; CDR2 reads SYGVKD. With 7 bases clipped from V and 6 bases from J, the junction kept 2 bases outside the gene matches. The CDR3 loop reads CAIKGQGDEKLFF. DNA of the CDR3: TGTGCCATCAAAGGACAGGGGGATGAAAAACTGTTTTTT.